This TCR beta chain was obtained from a study of shared clonotypes between healthy human individuals. The ends lost 4 bases at V and 3 bases at J; junction bases unmatched: 7. This CDR3 comprises 16 residues. CDR1 is SEHNR, CDR2 FQNEAQ, per germline (reference sequence). Using immunoSEQ multiplex PCR, the repertoire was profiled, and TCRdb retains in-frame clones only, with some absent. The data contain around 2,100,000 clones, about 95% of them singletons. Naivety among CD8 cells was defined by CD45RO negativity and positive CCR7 selection, thereby excluding terminally differentiated effector memory CD45RA+ cells.

What was sequenced was naive CD8+ T cells sorted from blood. This TCR derives from a man aged 18 to 29 in good health. J is TRBJ1-1 and V is TRBV7-9, with 11 bases lining up with TRBD1. CDR3 coding DNA: TGTGCCAGCAGCTCCGGACAGGGGGCGGGGGACACTGAAGCTTTCTTT. This sequence encodes CASSSGQGAGDTEAFF.